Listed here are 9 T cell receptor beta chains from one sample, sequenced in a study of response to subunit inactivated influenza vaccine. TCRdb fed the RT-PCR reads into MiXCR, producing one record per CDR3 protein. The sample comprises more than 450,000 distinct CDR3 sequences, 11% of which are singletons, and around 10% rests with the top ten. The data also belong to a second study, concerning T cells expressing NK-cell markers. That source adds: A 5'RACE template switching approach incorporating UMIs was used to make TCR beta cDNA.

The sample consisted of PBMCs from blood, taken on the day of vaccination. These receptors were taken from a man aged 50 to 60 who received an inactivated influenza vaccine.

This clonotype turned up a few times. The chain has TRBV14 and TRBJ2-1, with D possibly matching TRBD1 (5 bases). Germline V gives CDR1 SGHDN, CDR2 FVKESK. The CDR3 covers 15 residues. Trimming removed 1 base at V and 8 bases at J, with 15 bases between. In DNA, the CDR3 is TGTGCCAGCAGCCAAGGGGCAGGGTTTAGGGATGAGCAGTTCTTC. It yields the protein CASSQGAGFRDEQFF.

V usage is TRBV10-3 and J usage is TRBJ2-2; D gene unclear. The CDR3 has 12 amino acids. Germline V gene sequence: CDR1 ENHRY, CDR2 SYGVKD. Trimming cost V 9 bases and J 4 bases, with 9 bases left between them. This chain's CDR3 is CAMSITTGELFF. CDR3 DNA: TGTGCCATGAGTATTACCACCGGGGAGCTGTTTTTT.

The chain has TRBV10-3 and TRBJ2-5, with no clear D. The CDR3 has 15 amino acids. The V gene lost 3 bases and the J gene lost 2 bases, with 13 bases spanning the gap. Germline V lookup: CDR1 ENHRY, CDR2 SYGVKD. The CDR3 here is CAISDNSRRQETQYF. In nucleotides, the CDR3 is TGTGCCATCAGTGACAACAGTAGAAGACAAGAGACCCAGTACTTC.

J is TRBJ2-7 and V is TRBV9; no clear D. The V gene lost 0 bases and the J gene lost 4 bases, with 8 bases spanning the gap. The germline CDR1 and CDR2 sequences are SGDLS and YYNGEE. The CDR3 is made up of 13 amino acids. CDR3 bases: TGTGCCAGCAGCGTAGGTGTAGATTACGAGCAGTACTTC. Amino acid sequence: CASSVGVDYEQYF. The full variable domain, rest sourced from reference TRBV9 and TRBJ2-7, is DSGVTQTPKHLITATGQRVTLRCSPRSGDLSVYWYQQSLDQGLQFLIQYYNGEERAKGNILERFSAQQFPDLHSELNLSSLELGDSALYFCASSVGVDYEQYFGPGTRLTVT.

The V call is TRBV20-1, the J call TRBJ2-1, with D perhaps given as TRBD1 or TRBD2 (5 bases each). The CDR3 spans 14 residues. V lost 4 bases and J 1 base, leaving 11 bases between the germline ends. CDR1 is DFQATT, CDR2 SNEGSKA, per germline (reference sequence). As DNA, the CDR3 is TGCAGTGCTAATCGGGGCCCATCCTACAATGAGCAGTTCTTC. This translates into CSANRGPSYNEQFF.

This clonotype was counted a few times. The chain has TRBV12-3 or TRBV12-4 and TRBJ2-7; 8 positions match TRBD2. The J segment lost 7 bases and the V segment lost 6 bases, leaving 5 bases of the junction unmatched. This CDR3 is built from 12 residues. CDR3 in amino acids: CASRRGGLEQYF. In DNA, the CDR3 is TGTGCCAGCAGACGGGGGGGCTTGGAGCAGTACTTC.

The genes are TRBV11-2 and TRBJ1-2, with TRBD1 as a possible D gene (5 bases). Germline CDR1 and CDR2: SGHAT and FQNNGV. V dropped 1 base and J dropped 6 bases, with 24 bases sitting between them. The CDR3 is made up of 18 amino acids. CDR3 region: CASSLVGRVGTPSHGYTF. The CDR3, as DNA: TGTGCCAGCAGCTTAGTGGGCAGGGTAGGAACACCTTCTCATGGCTACACCTTC.

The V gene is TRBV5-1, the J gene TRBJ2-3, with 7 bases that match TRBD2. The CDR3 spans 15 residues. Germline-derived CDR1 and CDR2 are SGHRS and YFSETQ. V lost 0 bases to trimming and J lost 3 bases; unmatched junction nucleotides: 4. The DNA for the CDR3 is TGCGCCAGCAGCTTGGTTCCTAGCGGAACAGATACGCAGTATTTT. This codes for CASSLVPSGTDTQYF.

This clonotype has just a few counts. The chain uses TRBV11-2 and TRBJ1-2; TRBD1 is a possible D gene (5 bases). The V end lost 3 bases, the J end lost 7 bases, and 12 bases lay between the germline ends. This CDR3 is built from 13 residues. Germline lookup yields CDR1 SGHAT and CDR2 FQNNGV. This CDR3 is CASSFGGPFGYTF. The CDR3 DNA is TGTGCCAGCAGCTTTGGGGGACCTTTTGGCTACACCTTC.